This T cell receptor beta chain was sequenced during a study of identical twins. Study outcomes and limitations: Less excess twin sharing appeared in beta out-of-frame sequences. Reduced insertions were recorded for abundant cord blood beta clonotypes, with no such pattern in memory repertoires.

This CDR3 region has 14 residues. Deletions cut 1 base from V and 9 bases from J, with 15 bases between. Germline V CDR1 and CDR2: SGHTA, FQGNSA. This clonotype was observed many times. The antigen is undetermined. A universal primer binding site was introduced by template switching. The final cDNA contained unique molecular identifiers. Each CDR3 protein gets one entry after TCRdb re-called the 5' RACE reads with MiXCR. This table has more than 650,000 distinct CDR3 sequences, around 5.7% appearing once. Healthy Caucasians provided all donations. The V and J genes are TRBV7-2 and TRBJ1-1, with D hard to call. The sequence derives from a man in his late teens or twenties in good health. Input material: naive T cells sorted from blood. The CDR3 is CASSLVGQTLKAFF. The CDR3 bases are TGTGCCAGCAGCTTAGTAGGTCAGACACTGAAAGCTTTCTTT.